The clone carrying this T cell receptor (beta chain) was observed a few times. Reverse transcription of 0.5 to 1 ug RNA was carried out with random hexamers. MiXCR was run by TCRdb on the immunoSEQ multiplex PCR reads, yielding one entry per CDR3 protein. The sample includes some 260,000 distinct CDR3 sequences, around 84% of them seen just once. The data derive from a study of CD8 T cells in Susac syndrome. The CDR3 loop spans 16 amino acids. Germline lookup yields CDR1 SGHRS and CDR2 YFSETQ. The V gene end was trimmed by 0 bases and the J gene end by 5 bases; junction bases not matched to a gene: 9.

The V gene is TRBV5-1, the J gene TRBJ2-7; TRBD1 aligns across 9 bases. Sample: CD8+ T cells from PBMCs. The receptor comes from a human donor with multiple sclerosis. Here the CDR3 DNA reads TGCGCCAGCAGCTTGGACCGGGACAGGGCTGGCCACGAGCAGTACTTC. Encoded protein: CASSLDRDRAGHEQYF.